This TCR beta chain is from a study of identical twins. Via MiXCR, TCRdb re-called the 5' RACE reads, giving one row per CDR3 protein. The repertoire holds approximately 670,000 distinct CDR3 sequences, with approximately 6.1% as singletons. The CDR3 consists of 14 residues. From germline, CDR1 is DFQATT and CDR2 SNEGSKA (reference sequence). V lost 4 bases and J lost 4; bases outside the gene matches: 7. V gene TRBV20-1 combines with J gene TRBJ2-1; 7 bases are a match to TRBD2. The clonotype was recovered from a man between 18 and 29 years old in good health. The sequenced sample was naive T cells sorted from blood. In DNA, the CDR3 is TGCAGTGCTATAACTAGCGTGGGGTACAATGAGCAGTTCTTC. Protein sequence: CSAITSVGYNEQFF.